The rows below give T cell receptor beta chains drawn from one sample of a study of shared clonotypes between healthy human individuals. Assay: immunoSEQ multiplex PCR; the TCRdb copy retains only in-frame clones and omits some. This sample yields 2.5 million or so clones, of which over 85% are seen a single time; under 0.15% belongs to the top ten. The specimen sequenced was naive CD4+ T cells sorted from blood. The receptor set was obtained from a young man in good health. CDR3s include the opening cysteine and the closing phenylalanine or tryptophan. The order of the fields is J gene, D gene, clone size, V gene, CDR3 DNA, CDR3 protein. The D gene is left open where the match is weak. Rows give clone size only sometimes, using once, few, many, or a class for an expanded clone.

J: TRBJ1-2
D: NA
size: NA
V: TRBV6-5
DNA: TGTGCCAGCAGTTACTCCAGGGGCGATGGCTACACCTTC
CDR3: CASSYSRGDGYTF

J: TRBJ2-7
D: NA
size: NA
V: TRBV2
DNA: TGTGCCAGCAGTGAAGAAGACCCGGGCTTAGCCTACGAGCAGTACTTC
CDR3: CASSEEDPGLAYEQYF

J: TRBJ1-6
D: NA
size: NA
V: TRBV6-6
DNA: TGTGCCAGCATTAAAGGGGCAGCCACCTATAATTCACCCCTCCACTTT
CDR3: CASIKGAATYNSPLHF

J: TRBJ2-5
D: TRBD1
size: NA
V: TRBV5-4
DNA: TGTGCCAGCAGCTTGGCCCATCAGGGGGCAGAAAAGACCCAGTACTTC
CDR3: CASSLAHQGAEKTQYF

J: TRBJ1-5
D: NA
size: NA
V: TRBV19
DNA: TGTGCCAGTAGTATAGACGGACACGGCGGCAATCAGCCCCAGCATTTT
CDR3: CASSIDGHGGNQPQHF

J: TRBJ2-3
D: TRBD2
size: NA
V: TRBV19
DNA: TGTGCCAGTAGCTCGGGACTAGCGGGGCGCACAGATACGCAGTATTTT
CDR3: CASSSGLAGRTDTQYF

J: TRBJ1-6
D: NA
size: NA
V: TRBV5-1
DNA: TGCGCCAGCAGCTTGAACCTCCCGGGTAATTCACCCCTCCACTTT
CDR3: CASSLNLPGNSPLHF

J: TRBJ2-5
D: NA
size: NA
V: TRBV18
DNA: TGTGCCAGCTCACCACCAGGGATCGAGACCCAGTACTTC
CDR3: CASSPPGIETQYF

J: TRBJ2-5
D: NA
size: NA
V: TRBV10-3
DNA: TGTGCCATCAGCCCCGGGACTCGGAGGGAAGAGACCCAGTACTTC
CDR3: CAISPGTRREETQYF

J: TRBJ2-5
D: TRBD1
size: NA
V: TRBV13
DNA: TGTGCCAGCAGCTCCGGACAGGGAGGCCCGGGGAGAGAGACCCAGTACTTC
CDR3: CASSSGQGGPGRETQYF

J: TRBJ2-7
D: NA
size: NA
V: TRBV27
DNA: TGTGCCAGCAGAGGGTGGGCCCCCCTCCGCGAGCAGTACTTC
CDR3: CASRGWAPLREQYF

J: TRBJ1-5
D: NA
size: NA
V: TRBV5-1
DNA: TGCGCCAGCAGCCCATTGCCGGGACTTGTCGGTCAGCCCCAGCATTTT
CDR3: CASSPLPGLVGQPQHF

J: TRBJ2-7
D: TRBD2
size: NA
V: TRBV7-2
DNA: TGTGCCAGCAGCCCGGGACTAGCGGGGGACTACGAGCAGTACTTC
CDR3: CASSPGLAGDYEQYF

J: TRBJ2-5
D: NA
size: NA
V: TRBV30
DNA: TGTGCCTGGAGTAATCGACCATATCGGGAGACCCAGTACTTC
CDR3: CAWSNRPYRETQYF

J: TRBJ1-5
D: NA
size: NA
V: TRBV30
DNA: TGTGCCTGGGCCCCAGGGGATCAGCCCCAGCATTTT
CDR3: CAWAPGDQPQHF

J: TRBJ2-1
D: TRBD2
size: NA
V: TRBV11-2
DNA: TGTGCCAGCAGCTTTAGCGGGACCTACAATGAGCAGTTCTTC
CDR3: CASSFSGTYNEQFF

J: TRBJ1-5
D: NA
size: NA
V: TRBV5-6
DNA: TGTGCCAGCAGCTGGGGCGGGGGGGCGAGCAATCAGCCCCAGCATTTT
CDR3: CASSWGGGASNQPQHF

J: TRBJ2-1
D: TRBD2
size: NA
V: TRBV19
DNA: TGTGCCAGTAAAGAGCGGGAGGACAATGAGCAGTTCTTC
CDR3: CASKEREDNEQFF

J: TRBJ1-2
D: NA
size: NA
V: TRBV29-1
DNA: TGCAGCGTTGAAGACAGGCGGTGGGACTACACCTTC
CDR3: CSVEDRRWDYTF

J: TRBJ2-7
D: TRBD2
size: NA
V: TRBV7-2
DNA: TGTGCCAGCAGCCACCCGGGACTAGCGATGAACGAGCAGTACTTC
CDR3: CASSHPGLAMNEQYF

J: TRBJ1-4
D: NA
size: NA
V: TRBV6-5
DNA: TGTGCCAGCAGCGGAGGACCGCCGAGGGAAAAACTGTTTTTT
CDR3: CASSGGPPREKLFF

J: TRBJ1-4
D: NA
size: NA
V: TRBV19
DNA: TGTGCCAGTACTCCGGACGGATCTAATGAAAAACTGTTTTTT
CDR3: CASTPDGSNEKLFF

J: TRBJ2-1
D: NA
size: NA
V: TRBV21-1
DNA: TGCACACCGGACCGGCTGCGCTCCTACAATGAGCAGTTCTTC
CDR3: CTPDRLRSYNEQFF

J: TRBJ2-3
D: TRBD1
size: NA
V: TRBV27
DNA: TGTGCCAGCAGTCAGGACAGGTCACCCTCTAGCACAGATACGCAGTATTTT
CDR3: CASSQDRSPSSTDTQYF

J: TRBJ1-2
D: NA
size: NA
V: TRBV19
DNA: TGTGCCAGTAGTATAGATCGTTCAGACTATGGCTACACCTTC
CDR3: CASSIDRSDYGYTF

J: TRBJ1-2
D: TRBD1
size: NA
V: TRBV6-6
DNA: TGTGCCAGCAGAACCGGGACAGGGAGCTATGGCTACACCTTC
CDR3: CASRTGTGSYGYTF

J: TRBJ2-6
D: NA
size: NA
V: TRBV5-1
DNA: TGCGCCAGCAGCTCAGGTTCCGGGGCCAACGTCCTGACTTTC
CDR3: CASSSGSGANVLTF

J: TRBJ2-1
D: TRBD2
size: NA
V: TRBV5-1
DNA: TGCGCCAGCAGCTTGGGTGGCGGGAGGTGGAATGAGCAGTTCTTC
CDR3: CASSLGGGRWNEQFF

J: TRBJ2-6
D: TRBD1
size: NA
V: TRBV2
DNA: TGTGCCAGCAGTGTCGAGGCAGGACAGGGTGCTTCTGGGGCCAACGTCCTGACTTTC
CDR3: CASSVEAGQGASGANVLTF

J: TRBJ2-2
D: NA
size: NA
V: TRBV6-6
DNA: TGTGCCAGCTTCAATACGGCGAACACCGGGGAGCTGTTTTTT
CDR3: CASFNTANTGELFF

J: TRBJ1-3
D: NA
size: NA
V: TRBV7-8
DNA: TGTGCCAGCAGCTTAGGGTTCTCTGGAAACACCATATATTTT
CDR3: CASSLGFSGNTIYF

J: TRBJ2-2
D: NA
size: NA
V: TRBV28
DNA: TGTGCCAGCAGTGCGGGCTCTCCCGGGGAGCTGTTTTTT
CDR3: CASSAGSPGELFF

J: TRBJ2-5
D: TRBD2
size: NA
V: TRBV2
DNA: TGTGCCAGCAGTAGACTAGCGGGAGGTCGAGAGACCCAGTACTTC
CDR3: CASSRLAGGRETQYF

J: TRBJ2-7
D: NA
size: NA
V: TRBV5-1
DNA: TGCGCCAGCAGCTTGAGCCGCAGGGCTAGCTCCCACGAGCAGTACTTC
CDR3: CASSLSRRASSHEQYF

J: TRBJ1-1
D: TRBD1
size: once
V: TRBV6-5
DNA: TGTGCCAGCGGGGGACAGATGAACACTGAAGCTTTCTTT
CDR3: CASGGQMNTEAFF

J: TRBJ2-2
D: NA
size: NA
V: TRBV5-8
DNA: TGTGCCAGCATCGCCGGGGGCGGCAGCGGGGAGCTGTTTTTT
CDR3: CASIAGGGSGELFF

J: TRBJ1-2
D: TRBD1
size: NA
V: TRBV6-5
DNA: TGTGCCAGCAGTTCCCTCGGGGACAGGGGATATGGCTACACCTTC
CDR3: CASSSLGDRGYGYTF

J: TRBJ1-6
D: NA
size: NA
V: TRBV6-1
DNA: TGTGCCAGCAGTTCCGAGAGCAGGGCTGTGTCACCCCTCCACTTT
CDR3: CASSSESRAVSPLHF

J: TRBJ2-7
D: NA
size: NA
V: TRBV27
DNA: TGTGCCAGCAGTTTAGAAGGGATCCACGAGCAGTACTTC
CDR3: CASSLEGIHEQYF

J: TRBJ2-5
D: TRBD1
size: NA
V: TRBV30
DNA: TGTGCCTGGGGCAACAGGGGGACGGAGACCCAGTACTTC
CDR3: CAWGNRGTETQYF

J: TRBJ2-5
D: TRBD1
size: NA
V: TRBV19
DNA: TGTGCCAGTAGCCCTGGGGACAGCCAGACCCAGTACTTC
CDR3: CASSPGDSQTQYF

J: TRBJ1-3
D: NA
size: NA
V: TRBV5-4
DNA: TGTGCCAGCAGCTCCGGACCCTTGGACAGTACTGGAAACACCATATATTTT
CDR3: CASSSGPLDSTGNTIYF

J: TRBJ2-1
D: NA
size: NA
V: TRBV18
DNA: TGTGCCAGCTCCCCGAGTGGCAACATTGAGCAGTTCTTC
CDR3: CASSPSGNIEQFF

J: TRBJ2-7
D: TRBD2
size: NA
V: TRBV5-6
DNA: TGTGCCAGCAGCTTGGGAGGACTAGCGGGCGGCGAGCAGTACTTC
CDR3: CASSLGGLAGGEQYF

J: TRBJ1-2
D: TRBD1
size: NA
V: TRBV10-3
DNA: TGTGCCATCAGTAAACAGGGGACTGCTAACTATGGCTACACCTTC
CDR3: CAISKQGTANYGYTF

J: TRBJ2-5
D: NA
size: NA
V: TRBV5-1
DNA: TGCGCCAGCAGCTCCGGTGCTGGACGGGGTTACCAAGAGACCCAGTACTTC
CDR3: CASSSGAGRGYQETQYF

J: TRBJ2-5
D: TRBD2
size: NA
V: TRBV30
DNA: TGTGCCTGGAGTGCGGGGGGAAGGGAGACCCAGTACTTC
CDR3: CAWSAGGRETQYF

J: TRBJ2-7
D: NA
size: few
V: TRBV11-2
DNA: TGTGCCAGCAGCCCCTCCCGAGAGGGCGATCCAACCTACGAGCAGTACTTC
CDR3: CASSPSREGDPTYEQYF

J: TRBJ2-7
D: NA
size: NA
V: TRBV29-1
DNA: TGCAGCGCTACAGGGAACTACGAGCAGTACTTC
CDR3: CSATGNYEQYF

J: TRBJ1-2
D: TRBD1
size: NA
V: TRBV18
DNA: TGTGCCAGCTCACCAGGGGGACAGGGGGCCGGCGAAGGCTACACCTTC
CDR3: CASSPGGQGAGEGYTF

J: TRBJ2-7
D: TRBD2
size: NA
V: TRBV9
DNA: TGTGCCAGCAGCGTAGGAGCGGGAGAGAGCTCCTACGAGCAGTACTTC
CDR3: CASSVGAGESSYEQYF

J: TRBJ2-2
D: NA
size: NA
V: TRBV18
DNA: TGTGCCAGCTCACCGTTTCTTCGGGAAAACACCGGGGAGCTGTTTTTT
CDR3: CASSPFLRENTGELFF

J: TRBJ2-2
D: NA
size: NA
V: TRBV7-9
DNA: TGTGCCAGCAGCGTATGGGGACCCTCGAGGGGGGAGCTGTTTTTT
CDR3: CASSVWGPSRGELFF

J: TRBJ1-1
D: TRBD1
size: NA
V: TRBV9
DNA: TGTGCCAGCAGCCCCAGACAGGGGGTTAGCACTAAAGCTTTCTTT
CDR3: CASSPRQGVSTKAFF

J: TRBJ2-5
D: NA
size: NA
V: TRBV4-1
DNA: TGCGCCAGCGCAGAAAGGGGCTCCGGGCCCTATGGGCAAGAGACCCAGTACTTC
CDR3: CASAERGSGPYGQETQYF